These 24 T cell receptor beta chains originate from one sample sequenced in a study of graft-versus-host responses after intestinal transplantation (dated by TCRdb to the early 2020s). Reading the label with the study, this specimen's time point is: cells obtained before transplantation from donor or recipient. Receptor amplification or capture employed the immunoSEQ multiplex PCR assay. TCRdb retrieved this table from immuneACCESS and kept in-frame rearrangements only. Not all clones are present; in checked studies, unresolved V genes account for under half, and no reason is known for the remainder. This sample holds around 120,000 clones; approximately 92% were observed only once. Of the sample, around 0.12% falls within the top ten clones. Antigens of these TCRs are unknown. Source: unstimulated CD4+ T cells sorted from spleen or lymph node cells, taken before intestinal transplant. Receptor source: a human donor who received an intestinal transplant.

The chain joins TRBV27 to TRBJ1-4, with TRBD1 identical over 8 bases. Trimming cost V 5 bases and J 2 bases; bases outside gene matches: 4. The CDR3 is 15 residues long. The germline CDR1 and CDR2 sequences are MNHEY and SMNVEV (reference sequence). Here the CDR3 reads CASSRNRGTNEKLFF. In DNA, the CDR3 is TGTGCCAGCAGTCGAAACAGGGGGACTAATGAAAAACTGTTTTTT. Based on the CDR3 plus reference TRBV27 and TRBJ1-4, the full variable domain is EAQVTQNPRYLITVTGKKLTVTCSQNMNHEYMSWYRQDPGLGLRQIYYSMNVEVTDKGDVPEGYKVSRKEKRNFPLILESPSPNQTSLYFCASSRNRGTNEKLFFGSGTQLSVL.

This rearrangement joins TRBV5-6 to TRBJ2-7, with D unresolved. Trimming removed 1 base from V and 2 bases from J, with 10 bases in between. Looked up from germline, CDR1 is SGHDT and CDR2 is YYEEEE. The CDR3 sequence is 14 residues long. The CDR3 DNA is TGTGCCAGCAGCTTGCAGGTCAGACCCTACGAGCAGTACTTC. Its protein is CASSLQVRPYEQYF.

V and J are TRBV7-3 and TRBJ1-1, with D possibly being TRBD1 (6 bases). The germline gives CDR1 SGHTA, CDR2 FQGTGA. This CDR3 is built from 13 residues. The ends were cut back, 6 bases at V and 4 bases at J, with 12 bases in the middle. The chain's CDR3 is CASRSQGSTEAFF. As DNA, the CDR3 is TGTGCCAGCAGGTCTCAGGGGAGCACTGAAGCTTTCTTT. The complete variable domain, with remaining parts taken from reference TRBV7-3 and TRBJ1-1, reads GAGVSQTPSNKVTEKGKYVELRCDPISGHTALYWYRQSLGQGPEFLIYFQGTGAADDSGLPNDRFFAVRPEGSVSTLKIQRTERGDSAVYLCASRSQGSTEAFFGQGTRLTVV.

This clone was counted once. The gene calls are TRBV6-5 and TRBJ2-1; TRBD2 might be the D (5 bases). Germline-derived CDR1 and CDR2 are MNHEY and SVGAGI. This CDR3 has 14 residues. Deletions cut 0 bases from V and 5 bases from J, with 8 bases between. The CDR3 is CASSYSNGDNEQFF. CDR3 nucleotides: TGTGCCAGCAGTTACTCGAACGGGGACAATGAGCAGTTCTTC.

The chain couples TRBV18 to TRBJ1-1; D gene unclear. Germline V CDR1 and CDR2: KGHSH, LQKENI. CDR3 size: 14 residues. V lost 10 bases to trimming and J lost 2 bases, with 17 bases between them. CDR3 sequence reads: CANKGEGGNTEAFF. The CDR3 region has the DNA TGTGCCAACAAGGGTGAGGGAGGCAACACTGAAGCTTTCTTT.

The count of this clone is one. This chain joins TRBV19 and TRBJ1-5; D uncertain. Germline CDR1 is LNHDA and CDR2 is SQIVND (reference sequence). The CDR3 has 15 residues. Trimming took 5 bases from V and 6 from J, leaving 17 bases between them. CDR3: CASSFTRPPGQPQHF. The CDR3 coding sequence is TGTGCCAGTAGTTTCACCCGACCCCCTGGTCAGCCCCAGCATTTT.

The chain uses TRBV6-5 and TRBJ1-2; D call uncertain. Germline V lookup: CDR1 MNHEY, CDR2 SVGAGI. This CDR3 is built from 10 residues. V lost 10 bases and J lost 8, with 11 bases in between. CDR3 bases: TGTGCCACCCGAGACTGGGGCTACACCTTC. It is translated as CATRDWGYTF.

As concerns this clone: The identical CDR3 is also encoded by other nucleotide sequences in the sample. V usage is TRBV27 and J usage is TRBJ2-3; D uncertain. Germline assignment: CDR1 MNHEY and CDR2 SMNVEV (reference sequence). V gave up 3 bases and J gave up 1 base, with 5 bases separating them. The CDR3 covers 13 residues. The CDR3 loop is CASSFLGTDTQYF. The CDR3 DNA follows: TGTGCCAGCAGTTTCCTAGGCACAGATACGCAGTATTTT.

This chain links TRBV12-5 with TRBJ2-2; D perhaps matches TRBD2 (6 bases). The CDR3 has 24 amino acids. V was pared by 6 bases and J by 6 bases, with 44 bases between. The germline CDR1 and CDR2 sequences are LGHNT and FRNRAP. The CDR3 is CASGPAFVVRAKSGGGVASGELFF. The CDR3 bases are TGTGCTAGTGGCCCGGCATTTGTGGTTAGGGCCAAATCCGGCGGAGGGGTGGCATCCGGGGAGCTGTTTTTT.

V gene TRBV27 combines with J gene TRBJ2-5; the D gene is possibly TRBD2 (6 bases). This CDR3 contains 14 residues. Trimming took 3 bases from V and 2 from J, leaving 10 bases between them. Germline CDR1 and CDR2: MNHEY and SMNVEV (reference sequence). The DNA for the CDR3 is TGTGCCAGCAGTTTTGGCGGGACTCAAGAGACCCAGTACTTC. This translates into CASSFGGTQETQYF.

This chain joins TRBV5-1 and TRBJ2-1; D is undetermined. V was shortened by 8 bases and J by 0 bases, with 9 bases between the two germline ends. The CDR3 length is 13 residues. Germline V gene lookup returns CDR1 SGHRS and CDR2 YFSETQ. The CDR3 coding sequence is TGCGCCAGTTGGACGCGCTCCTACAATGAGCAGTTCTTC. Translated: CASWTRSYNEQFF.

The chain couples TRBV6-1 to TRBJ2-7, with 9 bases that match TRBD1. Germline V gene lookup returns CDR1 MNHNS and CDR2 SASEGT. J gave up 7 bases and V 7 bases, and 11 bases lay outside the gene matches. This CDR3 has 14 amino acids. CDR3 in DNA: TGTGCCAGCAAAGTGGGCCACAGGGGGCAAGAGCAGTACTTC. This codes for CASKVGHRGQEQYF.

This chain connects TRBV6-4 to TRBJ2-7, with TRBD2 as a possible D gene (5 bases). CDR1 is MRHNA, CDR2 SNTAGT, per germline. This CDR3 region has 19 residues. The V gene lost 7 bases and the J gene lost 4 bases, with 32 bases spanning the gap. The CDR3 spells CASTPTSAIGLPRAYEQYF. DNA for the CDR3: TGTGCCAGCACTCCAACCTCGGCGATCGGACTTCCTAGGGCTTACGAGCAGTACTTC.

The chain carries TRBV6-1 and TRBJ1-5; 7 positions agree with TRBD1. The CDR3 is made up of 14 amino acids. CDR1 MNHNS and CDR2 SASEGT come from the germline V gene. Losses at the gene ends were 6 bases for V and 7 bases for J; bases not matched to a gene: 9. The chain's CDR3 is CASRTGATQQPQHF. The CDR3 DNA reads TGTGCCAGCAGAACAGGGGCTACCCAGCAGCCCCAGCATTTT.

The CDR3 region has the DNA TGTGCCAGCAGCCCACAGGGGGCAAGCACTGAAGCTTTCTTT. This codes for CASSPQGASTEAFF. The V call is TRBV7-9, the J call TRBJ1-1; TRBD1 agrees at 9 bases. Trimming at V came to 5 bases and at J to 4 bases, leaving 5 bases not matched to a gene. The germline V gene encodes CDR1 SEHNR and CDR2 FQNEAQ (reference sequence). The CDR3 spans 14 residues.

The chain uses TRBV6-6 and TRBJ1-1, with D unresolved. V was trimmed by 8 bases and J by 0 bases, leaving 13 bases between them. The CDR3 spans 14 residues. The germline V gene has CDR1 MNHNY and CDR2 SVGAGI (reference sequence). The CDR3 nucleotides read TGTGCCAGCCTCGGACGGATAATGAACACTGAAGCTTTCTTT. This translates into CASLGRIMNTEAFF.

The rearrangement uses TRBV19 and TRBJ1-5, with a possible D match to TRBD1 (5 bases). V lost 5 bases and J lost 1, with 12 bases in between. Germline lookup yields CDR1 LNHDA and CDR2 SQIVND (reference sequence). The CDR3 has 15 residues. The CDR3 DNA follows: TGTGCCAGTAGTTTGGGGGTAAAGAGCAATCAGCCCCAGCATTTT. Translating gives CASSLGVKSNQPQHF.

The chain couples TRBV6-6 to TRBJ1-5; 9 positions match TRBD1. V gave up 6 bases and J gave up 0 bases; unmatched junction bases: 6. There are 16 residues in the CDR3. Germline values: CDR1 MNHNY, CDR2 SVGAGI (reference sequence). DNA of the CDR3: TGTGCCAGCAGCAGGACAGGGGAGAATAGCAATCAGCCCCAGCATTTT. This gives the protein CASSRTGENSNQPQHF.

The chain joins TRBV6-5 to TRBJ2-7; 7 bases align to TRBD2. This CDR3 has 12 amino acids. Germline values: CDR1 MNHEY, CDR2 SVGAGI. The V segment lost 8 bases and the J segment 5 bases; nucleotides outside the gene matches: 6. CDR3 in amino acids: CASGGGIDEQYF. As DNA, the CDR3 is TGTGCCAGCGGGGGGGGTATCGACGAGCAGTACTTC.

The chain employs TRBV7-8 and TRBJ2-7; 9 positions match TRBD2. Germline-derived CDR1 and CDR2 are SGHVS and FQNEAQ. The CDR3 is 15 amino acids. Losses at the gene ends were 3 bases for V and 5 bases for J; bases not matched to a gene: 8. This CDR3 is CASSFSGGPLNEQYF. The CDR3 coding sequence is TGTGCCAGCAGCTTTAGCGGGGGTCCCTTGAACGAGCAGTACTTC.

The chain recombines TRBV5-1 with TRBJ2-1, with 7 bases that match TRBD1. From germline, CDR1 is SGHRS and CDR2 YFSETQ. Trimming removed 0 bases from V and 2 bases from J; junction bases left unmatched: 2. This CDR3 region has 15 residues. The CDR3 sequence: CASSLEGQPYNEQFF. The CDR3, as DNA: TGCGCCAGCAGCTTGGAGGGACAGCCCTACAATGAGCAGTTCTTC.

In regard to this clone: At the DNA level, this CDR3 is encoded by other sequences in the same sample as well. This chain links TRBV6-1 with TRBJ1-1, with D hard to call. Germline lookup yields CDR1 MNHNS and CDR2 SASEGT. Trimming stripped 0 bases from V and 1 base from J, with 6 bases between. The CDR3 runs to 14 residues. CDR3 protein: CASSEAGRNTEAFF. DNA for the CDR3: TGTGCCAGCAGTGAAGCCGGGCGGAACACTGAAGCTTTCTTT.

V and J are TRBV5-1 and TRBJ2-7; the D gene is possibly TRBD2 (7 bases). The CDR3 has 15 amino acids. V lost 3 bases to trimming and J lost 7 bases, with 20 bases between them. Germline CDR1 SGHRS, CDR2 YFSETQ. The CDR3, as DNA: TGCGCCAGCAGCTCGGCGGGGGCGGGAGTAGGGGAGCAGTACTTC. Translating it yields CASSSAGAGVGEQYF.

The chain combines TRBV7-8 with TRBJ2-5, with D unresolved. Germline V gives CDR1 SGHVS, CDR2 FQNEAQ. This CDR3 has 11 residues. V lost 3 bases and J 6 bases, leaving 5 bases between the germline ends. The CDR3 protein is CASSFRKTQYF. The CDR3 DNA reads TGTGCCAGCAGCTTTAGGAAGACCCAGTACTTC.